This T cell receptor (beta chain) derives from a study of blood T cell repertoires in COVID-19. Study at large: Sites in the United States, Italy and Spain provided acute and convalescent COVID-19 samples. T cells, B-cell-depleted T cells, or PBMCs supplied cDNA or gDNA.

The V end was cut by 1 base, the J end by 1 base, with 13 bases between. The CDR3 is 16 residues long. CDR1 is SGHVS, CDR2 FNYEAQ, per germline. In the original analysis: The assay estimated nucleated cells by amplifying reference gene primers. Assay: immunoSEQ multiplex PCR; the TCRdb copy retains only in-frame clones and omits some. V, J and clone size were drawn from that table, and D and trimming were deduced from the DNA. The sample shows approximately 150,000 clones, roughly 86% of them seen only once. The specimen sequenced was peripheral blood. The clonotype was recovered from a woman in her fifties or sixties with acute or convalescent COVID-19. J is TRBJ1-1 and V is TRBV7-6, with D tentatively TRBD1 (5 bases). The CDR3 DNA reads TGTGCCAGCAGCTTAGATGCTGGGGGGGGGAACACTGAAGCTTTCTTT. Translating it yields CASSLDAGGGNTEAFF. Full variable domain (missing parts from reference TRBV7-6 and TRBJ1-1): GAGVSQSPRYKVTKRGQDVALRCDPISGHVSLYWYRQALGQGPEFLTYFNYEAQQDKSGLPNDRFSAERPEGSISTLTIQRTEQRDSAMYRCASSLDAGGGNTEAFFGQGTRLTVV.